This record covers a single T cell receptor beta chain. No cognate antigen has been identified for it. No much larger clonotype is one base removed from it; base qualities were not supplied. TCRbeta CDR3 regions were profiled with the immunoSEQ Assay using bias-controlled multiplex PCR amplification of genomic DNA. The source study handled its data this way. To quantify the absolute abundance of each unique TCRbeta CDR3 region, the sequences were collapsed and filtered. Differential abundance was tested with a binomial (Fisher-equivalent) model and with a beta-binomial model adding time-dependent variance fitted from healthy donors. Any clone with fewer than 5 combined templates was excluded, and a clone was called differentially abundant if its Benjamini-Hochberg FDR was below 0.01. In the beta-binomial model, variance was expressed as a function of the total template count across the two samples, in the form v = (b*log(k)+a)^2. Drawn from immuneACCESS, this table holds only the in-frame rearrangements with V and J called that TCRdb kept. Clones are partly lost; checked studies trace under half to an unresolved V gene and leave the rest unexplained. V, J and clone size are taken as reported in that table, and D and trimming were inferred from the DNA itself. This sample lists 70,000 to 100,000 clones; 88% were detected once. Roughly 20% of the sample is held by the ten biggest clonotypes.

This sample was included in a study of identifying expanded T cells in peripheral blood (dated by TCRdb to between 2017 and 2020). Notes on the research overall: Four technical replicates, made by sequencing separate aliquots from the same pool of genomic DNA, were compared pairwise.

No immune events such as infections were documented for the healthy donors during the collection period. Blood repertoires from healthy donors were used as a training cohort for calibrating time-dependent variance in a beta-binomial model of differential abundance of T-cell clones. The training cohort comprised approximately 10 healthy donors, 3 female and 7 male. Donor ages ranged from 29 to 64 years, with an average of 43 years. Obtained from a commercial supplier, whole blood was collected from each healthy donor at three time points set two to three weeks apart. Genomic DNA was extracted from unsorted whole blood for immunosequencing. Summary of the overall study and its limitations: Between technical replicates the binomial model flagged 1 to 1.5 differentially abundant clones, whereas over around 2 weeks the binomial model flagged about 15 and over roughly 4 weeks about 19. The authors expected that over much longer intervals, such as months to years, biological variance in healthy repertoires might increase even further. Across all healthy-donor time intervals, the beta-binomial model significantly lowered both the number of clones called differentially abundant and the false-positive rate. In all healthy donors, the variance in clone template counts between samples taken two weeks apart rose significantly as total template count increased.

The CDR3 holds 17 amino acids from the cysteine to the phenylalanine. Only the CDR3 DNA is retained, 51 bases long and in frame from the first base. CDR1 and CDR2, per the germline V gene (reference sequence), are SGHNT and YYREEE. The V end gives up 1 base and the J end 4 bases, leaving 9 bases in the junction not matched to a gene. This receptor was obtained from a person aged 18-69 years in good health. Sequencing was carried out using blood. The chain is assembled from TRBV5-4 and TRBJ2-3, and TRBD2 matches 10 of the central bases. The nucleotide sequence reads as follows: TGTGCCAGCAGCTTGCTTTGGGCTAGCGGGGGTTCAGATACGCAGTATTTT. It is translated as CASSLLWASGGSDTQYF.